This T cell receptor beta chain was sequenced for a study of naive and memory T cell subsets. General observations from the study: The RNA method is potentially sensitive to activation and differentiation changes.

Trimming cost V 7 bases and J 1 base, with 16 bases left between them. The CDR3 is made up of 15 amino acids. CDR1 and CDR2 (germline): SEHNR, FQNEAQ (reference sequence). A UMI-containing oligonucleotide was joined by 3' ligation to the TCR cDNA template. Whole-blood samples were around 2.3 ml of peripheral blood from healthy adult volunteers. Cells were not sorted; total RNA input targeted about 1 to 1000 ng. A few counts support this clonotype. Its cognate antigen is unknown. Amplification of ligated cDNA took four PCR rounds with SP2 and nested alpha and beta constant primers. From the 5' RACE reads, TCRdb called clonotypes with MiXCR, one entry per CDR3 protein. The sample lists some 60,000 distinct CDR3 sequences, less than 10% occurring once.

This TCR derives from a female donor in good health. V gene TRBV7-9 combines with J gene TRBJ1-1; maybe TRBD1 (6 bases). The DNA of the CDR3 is TGTGCCAGCACCAAAGCTGGGACAACGAACACTGAAGCTTTCTTT. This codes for CASTKAGTTNTEAFF.